Below, one T cell receptor (beta chain) is given with its context. The antigen is undetermined. The sample's treatment: about 20 received Ad26.COV2.S at low or high dose, single or two shots; about five received placebo; per-sample allocation not given. Sampling happened 63 days after the first vaccine or placebo injection. This adult donor, from Boston, was 18-55 years old. The shot given was an Ad26 vector that makes Wuhan-strain SARS-CoV-2 spike. Method: immunoSEQ multiplex PCR; TCRdb's copy keeps in-frame clones and lacks some. The repertoire has 450,000 to 550,000 clones, roughly 87% of them found once; the top ten carry 1.7%. This sample is drawn from a study of Ad26.COV2.S vaccination and SARS-CoV-2 variants. Study overall: Ad26.COV2.S, an intramuscular injection, was given once or twice 56 days apart. Broader study findings: Possible underestimation of total T cell responses by the TCR breadth and depth analyses was noted.

The germline V gene has CDR1 MNHEY and CDR2 SMNVEV (reference sequence). Trimming pared 3 bases from V and 5 bases from J, leaving 10 bases between. This CDR3 has 13 amino acids. This TCR was recovered from a person between 18 and 65 years old who received the Ad26.COV2.S COVID-19 vaccine or a placebo. Source: peripheral blood, taken in a trial of Ad26.COV2.S vaccine versus placebo. This rearrangement joins TRBV27 to TRBJ1-1; D unresolved. In nucleotides, the CDR3 is TGTGCCAGCAGTTTTTCGGGTGGGACTGAAGCTTTCTTT. Translation gives CASSFSGGTEAFF.